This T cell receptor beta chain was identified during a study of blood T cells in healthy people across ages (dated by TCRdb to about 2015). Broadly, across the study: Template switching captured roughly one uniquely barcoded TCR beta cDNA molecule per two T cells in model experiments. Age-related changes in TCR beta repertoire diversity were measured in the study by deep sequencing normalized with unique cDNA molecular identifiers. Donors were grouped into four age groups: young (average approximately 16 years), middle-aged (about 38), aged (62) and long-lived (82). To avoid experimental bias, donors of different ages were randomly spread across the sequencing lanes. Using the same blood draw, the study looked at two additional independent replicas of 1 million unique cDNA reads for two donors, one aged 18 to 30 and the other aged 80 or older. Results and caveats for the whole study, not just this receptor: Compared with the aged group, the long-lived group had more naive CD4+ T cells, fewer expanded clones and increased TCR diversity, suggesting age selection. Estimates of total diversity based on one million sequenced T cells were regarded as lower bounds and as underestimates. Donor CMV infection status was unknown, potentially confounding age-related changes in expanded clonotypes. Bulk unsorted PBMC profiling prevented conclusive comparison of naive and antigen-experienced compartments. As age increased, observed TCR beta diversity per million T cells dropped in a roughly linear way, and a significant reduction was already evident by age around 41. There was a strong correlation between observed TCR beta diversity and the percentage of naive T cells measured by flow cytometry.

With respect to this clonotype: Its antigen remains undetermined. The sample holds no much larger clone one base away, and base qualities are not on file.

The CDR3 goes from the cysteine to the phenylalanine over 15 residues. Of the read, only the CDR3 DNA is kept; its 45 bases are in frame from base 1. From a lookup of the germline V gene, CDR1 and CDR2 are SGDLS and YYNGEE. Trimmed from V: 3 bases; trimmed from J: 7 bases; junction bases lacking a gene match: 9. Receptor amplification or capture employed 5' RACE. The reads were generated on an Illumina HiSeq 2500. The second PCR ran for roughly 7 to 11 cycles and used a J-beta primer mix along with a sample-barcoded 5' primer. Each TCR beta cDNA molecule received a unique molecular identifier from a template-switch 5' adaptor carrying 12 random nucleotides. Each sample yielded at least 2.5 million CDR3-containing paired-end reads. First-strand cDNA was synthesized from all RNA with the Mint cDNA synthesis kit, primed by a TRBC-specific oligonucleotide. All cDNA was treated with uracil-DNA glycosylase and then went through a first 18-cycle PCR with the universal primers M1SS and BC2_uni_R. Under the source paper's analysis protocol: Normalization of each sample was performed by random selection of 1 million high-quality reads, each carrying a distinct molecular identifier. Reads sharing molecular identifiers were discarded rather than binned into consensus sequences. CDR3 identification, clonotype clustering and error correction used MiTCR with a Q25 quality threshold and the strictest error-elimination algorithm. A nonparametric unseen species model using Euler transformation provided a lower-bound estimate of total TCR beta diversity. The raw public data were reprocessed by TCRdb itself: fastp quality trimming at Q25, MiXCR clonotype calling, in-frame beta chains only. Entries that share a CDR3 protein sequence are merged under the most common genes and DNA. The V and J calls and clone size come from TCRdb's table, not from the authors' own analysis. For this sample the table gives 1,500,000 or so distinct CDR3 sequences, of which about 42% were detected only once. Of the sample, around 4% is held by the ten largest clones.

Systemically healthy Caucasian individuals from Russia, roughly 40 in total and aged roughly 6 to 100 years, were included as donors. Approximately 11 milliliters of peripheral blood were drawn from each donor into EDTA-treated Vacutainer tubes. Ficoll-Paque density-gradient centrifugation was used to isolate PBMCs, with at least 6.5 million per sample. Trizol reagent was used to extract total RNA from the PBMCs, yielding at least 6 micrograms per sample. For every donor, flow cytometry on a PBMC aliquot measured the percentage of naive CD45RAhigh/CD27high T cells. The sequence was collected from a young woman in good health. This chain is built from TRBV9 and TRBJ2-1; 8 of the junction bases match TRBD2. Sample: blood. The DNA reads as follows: TGTGCCAGCAGCGAAAAGAGCGGGGGTTGGAATGAGCAGTTCTTC. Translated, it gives CASSEKSGGWNEQFF.